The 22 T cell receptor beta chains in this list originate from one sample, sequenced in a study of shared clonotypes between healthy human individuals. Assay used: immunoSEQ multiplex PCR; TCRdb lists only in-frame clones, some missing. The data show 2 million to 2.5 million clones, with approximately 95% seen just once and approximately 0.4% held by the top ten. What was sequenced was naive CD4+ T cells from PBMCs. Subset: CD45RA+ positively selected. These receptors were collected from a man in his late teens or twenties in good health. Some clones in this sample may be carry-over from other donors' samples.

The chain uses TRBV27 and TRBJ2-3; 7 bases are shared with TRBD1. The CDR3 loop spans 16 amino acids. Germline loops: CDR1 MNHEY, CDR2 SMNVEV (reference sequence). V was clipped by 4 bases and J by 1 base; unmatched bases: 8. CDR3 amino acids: CASSYLQGPRTDTQYF. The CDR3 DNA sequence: TGTGCCAGCAGTTATCTACAGGGGCCTCGCACAGATACGCAGTATTTT.

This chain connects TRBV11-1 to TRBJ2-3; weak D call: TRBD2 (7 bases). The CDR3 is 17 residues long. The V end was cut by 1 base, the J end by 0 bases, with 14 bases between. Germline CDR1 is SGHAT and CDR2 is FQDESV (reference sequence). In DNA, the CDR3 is TGTGCCAGCAGCTTAGAGACGGGGGGCCCTAGCACAGATACGCAGTATTTT. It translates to CASSLETGGPSTDTQYF.

The CDR3 coding sequence is TGTGCCAGCGTGGGGATAGCGGGAAGCACAGATACGCAGTATTTT. Translation gives CASVGIAGSTDTQYF. This chain links TRBV28 with TRBJ2-3, with 8 bases aligning to TRBD2. This CDR3 has 15 amino acids. Unmatched junction bases numbered 7, after V lost 8 bases and J lost 0 bases. Germline-derived CDR1 and CDR2 are MDHEN and SYDVKM. Together with reference TRBV28 and TRBJ2-3, the CDR3 gives the full variable domain: DVKVTQSSRYLVKRTGEKVFLECVQDMDHENMFWYRQDPGLGLRLIYFSYDVKMKEKGDIPEGYSVSREKKERFSLILESASTNQTSMYLCASVGIAGSTDTQYFGPGTRLTVL.

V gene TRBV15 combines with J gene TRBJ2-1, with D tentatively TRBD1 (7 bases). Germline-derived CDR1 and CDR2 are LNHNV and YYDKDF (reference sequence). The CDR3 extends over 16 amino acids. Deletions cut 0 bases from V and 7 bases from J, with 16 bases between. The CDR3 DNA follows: TGTGCCACCAGCAGAGATCCGACAGGGAGGAGGAATGAGCAGTTCTTC. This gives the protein CATSRDPTGRRNEQFF.

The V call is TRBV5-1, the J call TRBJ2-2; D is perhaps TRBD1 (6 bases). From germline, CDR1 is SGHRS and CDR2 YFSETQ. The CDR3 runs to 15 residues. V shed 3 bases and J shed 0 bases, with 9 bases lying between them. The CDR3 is CASSYRDANTGELFF. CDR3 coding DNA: TGCGCCAGCAGCTACAGGGACGCGAACACCGGGGAGCTGTTTTTT.

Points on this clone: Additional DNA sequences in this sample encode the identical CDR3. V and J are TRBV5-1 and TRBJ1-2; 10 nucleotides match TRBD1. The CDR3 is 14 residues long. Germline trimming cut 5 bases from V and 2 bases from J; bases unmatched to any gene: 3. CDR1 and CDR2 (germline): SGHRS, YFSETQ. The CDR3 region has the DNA TGCGCCAGCAGTCCGGACAGGGGGAACTATGGCTACACCTTC. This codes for CASSPDRGNYGYTF.

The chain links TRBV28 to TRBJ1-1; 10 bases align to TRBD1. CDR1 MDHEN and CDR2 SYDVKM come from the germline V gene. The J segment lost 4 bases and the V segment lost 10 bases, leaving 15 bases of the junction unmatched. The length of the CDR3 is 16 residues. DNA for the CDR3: TGTGCCACCTCCCCGCCCCTGGGACAGGGGAGCACTGAAGCTTTCTTT. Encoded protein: CATSPPLGQGSTEAFF.

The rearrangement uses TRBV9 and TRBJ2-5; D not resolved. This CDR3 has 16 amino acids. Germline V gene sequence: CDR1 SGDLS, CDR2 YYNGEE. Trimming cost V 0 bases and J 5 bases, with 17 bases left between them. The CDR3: CASSVGLTPPSETQYF. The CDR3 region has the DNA TGTGCCAGCAGCGTAGGATTGACACCCCCCTCGGAGACCCAGTACTTC.

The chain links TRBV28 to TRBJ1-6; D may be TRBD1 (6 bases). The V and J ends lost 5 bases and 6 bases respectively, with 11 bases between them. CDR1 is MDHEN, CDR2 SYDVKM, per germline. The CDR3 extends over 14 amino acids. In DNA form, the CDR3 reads TGTGCCAGCAGTACAGGGTTAAGTAATTCACCCCTCCACTTT. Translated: CASSTGLSNSPLHF.

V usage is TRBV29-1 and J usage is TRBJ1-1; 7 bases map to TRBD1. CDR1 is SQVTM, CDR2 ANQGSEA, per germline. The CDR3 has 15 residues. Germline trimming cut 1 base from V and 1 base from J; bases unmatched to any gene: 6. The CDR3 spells CSVEARDSKNTEAFF. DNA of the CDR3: TGCAGCGTTGAAGCCCGGGACAGTAAGAACACTGAAGCTTTCTTT.

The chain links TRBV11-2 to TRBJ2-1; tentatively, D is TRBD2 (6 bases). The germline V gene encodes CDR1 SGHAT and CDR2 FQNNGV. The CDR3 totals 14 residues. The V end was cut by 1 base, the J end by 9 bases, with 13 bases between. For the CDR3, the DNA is TGTGCCAGCAGCTTAGCTGAGCGGGCTCGTGAGCAGTTCTTC. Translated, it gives CASSLAERAREQFF.

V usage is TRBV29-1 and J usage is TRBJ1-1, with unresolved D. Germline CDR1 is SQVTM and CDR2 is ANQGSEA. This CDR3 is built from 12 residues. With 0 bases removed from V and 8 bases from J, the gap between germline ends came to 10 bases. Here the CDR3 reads CSVEEVGAEAFF. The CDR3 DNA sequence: TGCAGCGTTGAAGAGGTAGGAGCCGAAGCTTTCTTT.

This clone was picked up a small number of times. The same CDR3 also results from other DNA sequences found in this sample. The CDR3: CASSLAVGAGELFF. In DNA, the CDR3 is TGCGCCAGCAGCTTGGCCGTAGGGGCCGGGGAGCTGTTTTTT. J is TRBJ2-2 and V is TRBV5-1; TRBD1 might be the D (5 bases). Germline CDR1 SGHRS, CDR2 YFSETQ. The CDR3 loop spans 14 amino acids. Trimming shortened V by 0 bases and J by 6 bases, and 9 bases separated the two germline ends.

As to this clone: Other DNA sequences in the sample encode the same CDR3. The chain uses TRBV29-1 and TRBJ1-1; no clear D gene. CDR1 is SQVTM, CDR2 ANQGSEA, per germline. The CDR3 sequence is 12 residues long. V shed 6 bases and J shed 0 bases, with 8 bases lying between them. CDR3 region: CSVGRVNTEAFF. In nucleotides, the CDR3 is TGCAGCGTAGGGCGGGTGAACACTGAAGCTTTCTTT.

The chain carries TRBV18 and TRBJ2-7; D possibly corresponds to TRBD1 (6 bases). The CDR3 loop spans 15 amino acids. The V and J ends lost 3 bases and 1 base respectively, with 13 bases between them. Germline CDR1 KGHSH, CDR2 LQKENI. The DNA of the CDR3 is TGTGCCAGCTCACCGACAGGTGGAGGTTCCTACGAGCAGTACTTC. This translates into CASSPTGGGSYEQYF.

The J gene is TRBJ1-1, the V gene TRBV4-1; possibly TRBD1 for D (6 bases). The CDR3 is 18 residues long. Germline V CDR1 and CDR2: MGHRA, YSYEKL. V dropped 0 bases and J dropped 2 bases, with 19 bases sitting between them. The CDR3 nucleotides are TGCGCCAGCAGCCAAGAAAGGAACAGGGTGGGTAGAAACACTGAAGCTTTCTTT. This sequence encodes CASSQERNRVGRNTEAFF.

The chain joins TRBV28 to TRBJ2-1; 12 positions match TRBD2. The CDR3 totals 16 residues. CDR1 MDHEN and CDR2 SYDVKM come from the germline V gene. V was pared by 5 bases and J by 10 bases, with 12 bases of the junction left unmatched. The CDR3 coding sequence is TGTGCCAGCAGTGCCCCTAGCGGGAGGGCCTACCAGGAGCAGTTCTTC. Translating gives CASSAPSGRAYQEQFF.

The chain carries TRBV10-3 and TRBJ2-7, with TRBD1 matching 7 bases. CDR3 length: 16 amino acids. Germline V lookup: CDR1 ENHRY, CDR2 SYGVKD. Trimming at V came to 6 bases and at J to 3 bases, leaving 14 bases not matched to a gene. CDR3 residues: CAISDATGTVNYEQYF. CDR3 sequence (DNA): TGTGCCATCAGCGACGCAACCGGGACAGTAAACTACGAGCAGTACTTC.

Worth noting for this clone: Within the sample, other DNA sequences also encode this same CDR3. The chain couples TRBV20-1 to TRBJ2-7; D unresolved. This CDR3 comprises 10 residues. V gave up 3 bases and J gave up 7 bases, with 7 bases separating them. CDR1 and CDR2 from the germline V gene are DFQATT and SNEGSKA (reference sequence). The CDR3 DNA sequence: TGCAGTGCTAGTGCCGTTGAGCAGTACTTC. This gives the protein CSASAVEQYF.

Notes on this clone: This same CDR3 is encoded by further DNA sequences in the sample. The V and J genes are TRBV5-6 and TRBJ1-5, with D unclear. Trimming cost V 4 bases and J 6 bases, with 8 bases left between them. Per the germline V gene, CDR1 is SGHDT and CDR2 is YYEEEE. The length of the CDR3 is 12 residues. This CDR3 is CASSLPGQPQHF. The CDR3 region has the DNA TGTGCCAGCAGCCTCCCCGGTCAGCCCCAGCATTTT.

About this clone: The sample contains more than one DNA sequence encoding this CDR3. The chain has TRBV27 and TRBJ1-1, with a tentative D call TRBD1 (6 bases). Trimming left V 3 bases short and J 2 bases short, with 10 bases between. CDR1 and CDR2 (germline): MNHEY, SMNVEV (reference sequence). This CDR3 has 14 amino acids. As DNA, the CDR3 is TGTGCCAGCAGTTTGTCACAGGGCAACACTGAAGCTTTCTTT. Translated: CASSLSQGNTEAFF.

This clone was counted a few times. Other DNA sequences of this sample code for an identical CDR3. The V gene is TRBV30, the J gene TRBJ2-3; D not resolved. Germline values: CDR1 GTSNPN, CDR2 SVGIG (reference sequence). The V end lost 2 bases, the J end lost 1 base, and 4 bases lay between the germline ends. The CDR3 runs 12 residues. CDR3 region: CAWSPGTDTQYF. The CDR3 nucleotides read TGTGCCTGGAGTCCGGGCACAGATACGCAGTATTTT.